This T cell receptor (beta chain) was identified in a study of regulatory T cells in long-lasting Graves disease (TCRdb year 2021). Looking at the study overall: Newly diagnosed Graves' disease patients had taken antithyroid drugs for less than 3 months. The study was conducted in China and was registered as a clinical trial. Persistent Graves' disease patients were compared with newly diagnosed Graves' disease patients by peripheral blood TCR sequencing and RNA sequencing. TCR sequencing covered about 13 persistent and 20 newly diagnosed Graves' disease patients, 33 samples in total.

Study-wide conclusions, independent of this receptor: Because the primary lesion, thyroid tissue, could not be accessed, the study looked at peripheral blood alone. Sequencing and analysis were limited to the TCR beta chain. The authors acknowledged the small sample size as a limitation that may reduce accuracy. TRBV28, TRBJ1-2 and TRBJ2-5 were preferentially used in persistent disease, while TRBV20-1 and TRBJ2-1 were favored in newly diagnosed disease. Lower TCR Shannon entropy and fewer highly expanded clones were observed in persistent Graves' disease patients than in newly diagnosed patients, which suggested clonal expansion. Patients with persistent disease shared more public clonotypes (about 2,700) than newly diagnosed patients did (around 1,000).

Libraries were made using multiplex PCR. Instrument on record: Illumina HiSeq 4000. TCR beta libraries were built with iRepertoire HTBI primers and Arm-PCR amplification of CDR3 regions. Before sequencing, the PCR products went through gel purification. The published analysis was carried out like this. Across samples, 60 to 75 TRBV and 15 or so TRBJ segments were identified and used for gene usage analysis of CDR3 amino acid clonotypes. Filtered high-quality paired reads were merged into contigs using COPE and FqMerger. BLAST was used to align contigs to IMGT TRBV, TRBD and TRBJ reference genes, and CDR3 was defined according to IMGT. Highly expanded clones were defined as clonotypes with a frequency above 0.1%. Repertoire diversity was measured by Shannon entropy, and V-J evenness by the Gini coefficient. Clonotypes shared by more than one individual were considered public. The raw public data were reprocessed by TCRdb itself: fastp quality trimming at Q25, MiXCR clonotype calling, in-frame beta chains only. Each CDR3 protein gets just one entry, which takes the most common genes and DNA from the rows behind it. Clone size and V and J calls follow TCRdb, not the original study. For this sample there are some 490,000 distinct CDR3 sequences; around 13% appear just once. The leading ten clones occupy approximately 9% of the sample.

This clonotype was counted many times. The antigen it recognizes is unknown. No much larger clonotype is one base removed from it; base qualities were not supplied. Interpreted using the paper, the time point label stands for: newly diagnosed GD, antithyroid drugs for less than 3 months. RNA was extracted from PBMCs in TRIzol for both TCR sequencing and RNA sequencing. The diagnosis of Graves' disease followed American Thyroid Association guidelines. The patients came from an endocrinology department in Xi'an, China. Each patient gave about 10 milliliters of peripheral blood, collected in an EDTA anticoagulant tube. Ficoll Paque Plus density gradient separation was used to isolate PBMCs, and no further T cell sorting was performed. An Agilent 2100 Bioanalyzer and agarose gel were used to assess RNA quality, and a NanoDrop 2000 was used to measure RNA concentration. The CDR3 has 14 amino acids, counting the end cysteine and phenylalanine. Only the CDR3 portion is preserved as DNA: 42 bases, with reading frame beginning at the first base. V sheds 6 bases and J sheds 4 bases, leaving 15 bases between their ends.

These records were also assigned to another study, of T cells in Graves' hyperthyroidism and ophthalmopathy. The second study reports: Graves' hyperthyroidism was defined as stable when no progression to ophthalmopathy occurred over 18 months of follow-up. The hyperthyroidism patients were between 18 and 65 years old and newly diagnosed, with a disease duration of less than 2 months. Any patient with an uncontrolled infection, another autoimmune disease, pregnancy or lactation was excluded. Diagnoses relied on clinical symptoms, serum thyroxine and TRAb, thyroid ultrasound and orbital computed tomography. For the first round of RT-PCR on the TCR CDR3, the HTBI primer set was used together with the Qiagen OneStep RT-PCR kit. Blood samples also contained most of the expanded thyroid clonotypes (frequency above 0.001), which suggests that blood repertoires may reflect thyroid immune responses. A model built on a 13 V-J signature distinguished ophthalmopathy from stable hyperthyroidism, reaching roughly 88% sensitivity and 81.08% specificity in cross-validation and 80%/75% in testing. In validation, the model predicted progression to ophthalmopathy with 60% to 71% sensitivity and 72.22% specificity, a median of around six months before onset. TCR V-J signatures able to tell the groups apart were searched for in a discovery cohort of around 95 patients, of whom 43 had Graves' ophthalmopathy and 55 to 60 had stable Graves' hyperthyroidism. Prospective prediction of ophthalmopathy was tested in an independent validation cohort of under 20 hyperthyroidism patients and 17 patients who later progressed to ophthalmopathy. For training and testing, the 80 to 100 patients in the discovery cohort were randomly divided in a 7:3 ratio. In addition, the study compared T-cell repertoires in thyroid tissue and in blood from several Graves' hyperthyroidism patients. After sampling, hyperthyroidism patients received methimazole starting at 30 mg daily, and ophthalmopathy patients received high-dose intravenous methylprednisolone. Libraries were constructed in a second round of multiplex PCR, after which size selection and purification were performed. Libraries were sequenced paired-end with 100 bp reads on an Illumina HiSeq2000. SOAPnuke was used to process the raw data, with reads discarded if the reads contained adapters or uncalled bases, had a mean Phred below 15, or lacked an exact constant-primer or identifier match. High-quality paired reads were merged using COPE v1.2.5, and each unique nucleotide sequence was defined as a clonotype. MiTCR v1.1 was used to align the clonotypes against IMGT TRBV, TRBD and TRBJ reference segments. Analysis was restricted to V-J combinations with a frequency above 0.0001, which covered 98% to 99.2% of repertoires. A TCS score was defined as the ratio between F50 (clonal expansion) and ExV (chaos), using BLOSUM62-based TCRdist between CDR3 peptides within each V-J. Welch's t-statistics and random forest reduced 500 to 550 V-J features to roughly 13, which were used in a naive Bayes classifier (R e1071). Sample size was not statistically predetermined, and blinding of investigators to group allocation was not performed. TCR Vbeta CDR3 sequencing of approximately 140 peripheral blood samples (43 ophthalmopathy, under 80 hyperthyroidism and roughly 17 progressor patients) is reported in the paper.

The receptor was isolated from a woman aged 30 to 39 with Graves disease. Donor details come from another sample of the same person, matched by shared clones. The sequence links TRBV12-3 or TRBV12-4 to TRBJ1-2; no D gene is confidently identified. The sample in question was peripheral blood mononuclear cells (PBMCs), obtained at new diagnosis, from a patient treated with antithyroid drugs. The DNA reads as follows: TGTGCCAGCAGCCCCTTCCGGGCCCGCTATGGCTACACCTTC. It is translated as CASSPFRARYGYTF.